This T cell receptor beta chain was observed in a study of Graves' ophthalmopathy and Graves' hyperthyroidism. The junction had 7 bases not matched to a gene; V was cut back by 2 bases and J by 0 bases. Germline CDR1 is DFQATT and CDR2 is SNEGSKA (reference sequence). CDR3 length: 16 residues. RNA transcripts yielded amplified TCR beta CDR3 regions. Amplification began with first-round RT-PCR using HTBI primers, then second-round multiplex PCR was performed. TCRdb redid the calling of the multiplex PCR reads with MiXCR, one entry per CDR3 protein. The sample consists of about 400,000 distinct CDR3 sequences, around 18% of them appearing once. This clonotype occurred many times.

The chain couples TRBV20-1 to TRBJ1-5; 7 bases are shared with TRBD1. The sequenced sample was peripheral blood. The receptor was isolated from a woman in her late teens or twenties with Graves' ophthalmopathy. CDR3 in amino acids: CSARFPGGNSNQPQHF. The CDR3, as DNA: TGCAGTGCTAGATTTCCAGGGGGGAATAGCAATCAGCCCCAGCATTTT.